This T cell receptor beta chain originates from a study of Graves' ophthalmopathy and Graves' hyperthyroidism. General observations from the study: Most expanded thyroid clonotypes above 0.001 frequency also appeared in blood.

The study amplified TCR beta CDR3 regions using RNA transcripts. First-round RT-PCR with HTBI primers preceded a second-round multiplex PCR. One entry per CDR3 protein results from TCRdb running MiXCR on the multiplex PCR reads. The data hold hundreds of thousands of distinct CDR3 sequences, with about 24% observed a single time. For this clonotype: Its target is not known. At one end the junction does not follow the germline gene, possibly because of a read error.

Other autoimmune diseases, uncontrolled infections, pregnancy or lactation excluded patients from enrollment. Reliance was placed on clinical symptoms, serum thyroxine, TRAb, thyroid ultrasound and orbital computed tomography for diagnosis. The CDR3 extends over 15 amino acids. CDR1 is LNHDA, CDR2 SQIVND, per germline (reference sequence). The specimen sequenced was peripheral blood. This rearrangement joins TRBV19 to TRBJ1-1, with a possible D match to TRBD1 (6 bases). The TCR was taken from a woman younger than 35 with stable Graves' hyperthyroidism. Some clones in this sample may be carry-over from other donors' samples. CDR3 bases: TGTGCCGGTAGTATCGTCTGGACAGCTAACACTGAAGCTTTCTTT. Translating gives CAGSIVWTANTEAFF.